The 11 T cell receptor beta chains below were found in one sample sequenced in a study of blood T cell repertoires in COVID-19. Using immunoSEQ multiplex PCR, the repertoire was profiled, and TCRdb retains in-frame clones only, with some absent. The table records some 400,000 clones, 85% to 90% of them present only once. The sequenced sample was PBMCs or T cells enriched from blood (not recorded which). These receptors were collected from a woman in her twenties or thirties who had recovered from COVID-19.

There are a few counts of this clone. CDR3: CASSMAGVYEQYF. CDR3 nucleotides: TGTGCCAGTAGTATGGCAGGGGTCTACGAGCAGTACTTC. This chain connects TRBV19 to TRBJ2-7, with a weak D call TRBD1 (6 bases). The germline gives CDR1 LNHDA, CDR2 SQIVND (reference sequence). This CDR3 region has 13 residues. V was trimmed by 3 bases and J by 3 bases, leaving 9 bases between them.

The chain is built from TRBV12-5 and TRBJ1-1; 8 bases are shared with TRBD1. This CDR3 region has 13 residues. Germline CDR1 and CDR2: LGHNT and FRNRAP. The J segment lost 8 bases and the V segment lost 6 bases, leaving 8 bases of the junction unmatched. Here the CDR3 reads CASGSGQATEAFF. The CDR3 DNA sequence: TGTGCTAGTGGCTCGGGACAGGCGACAGAAGCTTTCTTT.

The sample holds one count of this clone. The CDR3 DNA reads as TGCAGCCCGGGACAGGGGATCACTGAAGCTTTCTTT. Translating it yields CSPGQGITEAFF. V usage is TRBV29-1 and J usage is TRBJ1-1; 10 nucleotides agree with TRBD1. This CDR3 has 12 amino acids. Germline V gene sequence: CDR1 SQVTM, CDR2 ANQGSEA. V gave up 8 bases and J gave up 4 bases; unmatched junction bases: 4.

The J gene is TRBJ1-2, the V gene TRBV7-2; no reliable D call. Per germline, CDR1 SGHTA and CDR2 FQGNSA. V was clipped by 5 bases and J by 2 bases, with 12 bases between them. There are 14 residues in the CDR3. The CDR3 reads CASSPHSGNYGYTF. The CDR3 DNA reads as TGTGCCAGCAGCCCACATTCGGGGAACTATGGCTACACCTTC.

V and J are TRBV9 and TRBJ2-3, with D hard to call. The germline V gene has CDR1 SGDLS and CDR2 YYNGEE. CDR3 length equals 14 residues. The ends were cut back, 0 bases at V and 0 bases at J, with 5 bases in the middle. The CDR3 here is CASSVDGSTDTQYF. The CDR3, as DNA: TGTGCCAGCAGCGTAGACGGGAGCACAGATACGCAGTATTTT.

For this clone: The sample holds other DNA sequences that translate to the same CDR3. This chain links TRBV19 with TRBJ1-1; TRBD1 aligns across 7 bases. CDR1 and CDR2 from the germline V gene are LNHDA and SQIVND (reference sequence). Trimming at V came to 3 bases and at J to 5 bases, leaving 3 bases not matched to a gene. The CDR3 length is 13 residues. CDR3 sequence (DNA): TGTGCCAGTAGTATCGACAGGGATACTGAAGCTTTCTTT. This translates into CASSIDRDTEAFF.

Written as DNA, the CDR3 is TGTGCCAGCAGTGAAGCTAACTCCAATGAGCAGTTCTTC. This encodes CASSEANSNEQFF. The gene calls are TRBV2 and TRBJ2-1; D is uncertain. The V and J ends lost 0 bases and 6 bases respectively, with 6 bases between them. This CDR3 is 13 amino acids long. Germline V gene data show CDR1 as SNHLY and CDR2 as FYNNEI.

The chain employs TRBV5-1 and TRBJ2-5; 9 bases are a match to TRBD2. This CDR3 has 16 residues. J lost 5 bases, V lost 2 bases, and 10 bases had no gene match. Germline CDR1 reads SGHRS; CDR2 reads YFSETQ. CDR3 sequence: CASSFANSGSKETQYF. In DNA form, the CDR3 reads TGCGCCAGCAGCTTTGCAAATAGCGGGAGTAAGGAGACCCAGTACTTC.

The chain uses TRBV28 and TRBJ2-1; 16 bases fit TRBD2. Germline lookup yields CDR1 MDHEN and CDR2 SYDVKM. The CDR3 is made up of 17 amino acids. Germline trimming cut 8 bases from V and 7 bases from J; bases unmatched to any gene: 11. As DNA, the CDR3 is TGTGCCAGCGGGGGGACTAGCGGGAGGGATACTGGGAATGAGCAGTTCTTC. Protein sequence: CASGGTSGRDTGNEQFF.

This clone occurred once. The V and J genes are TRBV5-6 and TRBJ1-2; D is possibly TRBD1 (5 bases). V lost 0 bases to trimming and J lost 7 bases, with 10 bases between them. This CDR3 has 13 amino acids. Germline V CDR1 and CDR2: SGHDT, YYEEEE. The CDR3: CASSLGVRGGYTF. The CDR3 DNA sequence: TGTGCCAGCAGCTTGGGGGTTAGGGGTGGCTACACCTTC.

In nucleotides, the CDR3 is TGTGCCAGCAGCTTATTACAGGGAGAGACCCAGTACTTC. It yields the protein CASSLLQGETQYF. V usage is TRBV7-3 and J usage is TRBJ2-5, with a tentative D call TRBD1 (6 bases). Looked up from germline, CDR1 is SGHTA and CDR2 is FQGTGA. This CDR3 spans 13 amino acids. With 2 bases removed from V and 4 bases from J, the gap between germline ends came to 8 bases.